Following are 12 T cell receptor beta chains from one sample sequenced in a study of cytomegalovirus exposure and HLA in healthy donors. This PCR relied on a set of 60 Vbeta primers and 13 Jbeta primers. The assay was immunoSEQ multiplex PCR, and TCRdb's table has in-frame clones only and misses some. The sample lists 120,000 or so clones, 83% occurring once. The source material was PBMCs. These receptors were taken from a woman in her thirties or forties in good health and CMV-seropositive.

The table lists this clone with a count of one. One end of the junction fails to match germline, which may point to a read error. This CDR3 reads CSSSFRSGLVYNEQFF. Written as DNA, the CDR3 is TGTTCCAGCAGCTTCCGATCGGGACTAGTCTACAATGAGCAGTTCTTC. The chain is built from TRBV7-9 and TRBJ2-1; 8 nucleotides align to TRBD2. Germline CDR1 SEHNR, CDR2 FQNEAQ (reference sequence). CDR3 size: 16 residues.

The chain recombines TRBV6-1 with TRBJ2-1; tentative D call: TRBD2 (5 bases). The germline CDR1 and CDR2 sequences are MNHNS and SASEGT. V lost 4 bases and J 9 bases, leaving 22 bases between the germline ends. The CDR3 has 16 residues. CDR3 nucleotide sequence: TGTGCCAGCAGTGGGCCCGAGCGGAATCACGACACTGAGCAGTTCTTC. Its protein product is CASSGPERNHDTEQFF.

The rearrangement links TRBV14 to TRBJ2-2; D is perhaps TRBD2 (5 bases). Germline V gene data show CDR1 as SGHDN and CDR2 as FVKESK. V lost 3 bases, J lost 6 bases, and 8 bases lay in between. This CDR3 is 13 amino acids long. CDR3 amino acids: CASSHVRAGELFF. The CDR3 coding sequence is TGTGCCAGCAGCCATGTGAGGGCCGGGGAGCTGTTTTTT.

V and J are TRBV7-9 and TRBJ2-3; TRBD2 aligns across 8 bases. V dropped 3 bases and J dropped 3; count of bases not matched to a gene: 2. The length of the CDR3 is 14 residues. Germline CDR1 is SEHNR and CDR2 is FQNEAQ (reference sequence). The CDR3 here is CASSFSGATDTQYF. CDR3 nucleotides: TGTGCCAGCAGCTTTAGCGGGGCGACAGATACGCAGTATTTT.

The V call is TRBV29-1, the J call TRBJ1-2; no clear D gene. Trimming shortened V by 3 bases and J by 3 bases, and 5 bases separated the two germline ends. The CDR3 is 11 residues long. Germline CDR1 SQVTM, CDR2 ANQGSEA. The chain's CDR3 is CSVESDYGYTF. The CDR3 DNA reads TGCAGCGTTGAGTCAGACTATGGCTACACCTTC.

The chain links TRBV5-4 to TRBJ2-5; D is unresolved. Germline-derived CDR1 and CDR2 are SGHNT and YYREEE (reference sequence). The V end was cut by 0 bases, the J end by 3 bases, with 9 bases between. The CDR3 consists of 14 residues. The CDR3 is CASSLDALEETQYF. As DNA, the CDR3 is TGTGCCAGCAGCTTGGATGCGCTCGAAGAGACCCAGTACTTC.

The rearrangement uses TRBV4-2 and TRBJ2-3; D is possibly TRBD2 (6 bases). The germline CDR1 and CDR2 sequences are LGHNA and YNFKEQ. The V end lost 2 bases, the J end lost 0 bases, and 9 bases lay between the germline ends. The CDR3 runs to 15 residues. CDR3 sequence: CASSQLAESTDTQYF. CDR3 in DNA: TGTGCCAGCAGCCAATTAGCGGAGAGCACAGATACGCAGTATTTT.

The chain couples TRBV19 to TRBJ1-2; D call uncertain. The CDR3 has 14 residues. Per the germline V gene, CDR1 is LNHDA and CDR2 is SQIVND (reference sequence). With 8 bases removed from V and 8 bases from J, the gap between germline ends came to 21 bases. The CDR3, as DNA: TGTGCCAGTTCTACCTCACGGAGGGAAAAGGGCTACACCTTC. Translating it yields CASSTSRREKGYTF. Complete variable domain (other parts from reference TRBV19 and TRBJ1-2): DGGITQSPKYLFRKEGQNVTLSCEQNLNHDAMYWYRQDPGQGLRLIYYSQIVNDFQKGDIAEGYSVSREKKESFPLTVTSAQKNPTAFYLCASSTSRREKGYTFGSGTRLTVV.

The rearrangement uses TRBV2 and TRBJ2-1; D is uncertain. This CDR3 has 15 residues. Trimming pared 7 bases from V and 0 bases from J, leaving 13 bases between. Germline V gives CDR1 SNHLY, CDR2 FYNNEI. This CDR3 is CASTPAASSYNEQFF. CDR3 sequence (DNA): TGTGCCAGCACCCCGGCAGCGAGCTCCTACAATGAGCAGTTCTTC.

This chain joins TRBV5-6 and TRBJ2-4, with D possibly TRBD2 on 5 matching bases. Germline-derived CDR1 and CDR2 are SGHDT and YYEEEE. V lost 3 bases to trimming and J lost 7 bases, with 11 bases between them. The CDR3 covers 13 residues. Here the CDR3 reads CASSSGLSNIQYF. CDR3 nucleotides: TGTGCCAGCAGCTCCGGACTCTCCAACATTCAGTACTTC.

CDR3 bases: TGTGCCAGCAGTGAATTAAGCGGGAGGTGGTTAGATACGCAGTATTTT. As protein: CASSELSGRWLDTQYF. The chain employs TRBV25-1 and TRBJ2-3, with 9 positions matching TRBD2. The CDR3 loop spans 16 amino acids. The germline CDR1 and CDR2 sequences are MGHDK and SYGVNS. With 1 base clipped from V and 5 bases from J, the junction kept 7 bases outside the gene matches.

The V gene is TRBV5-4, the J gene TRBJ2-5; TRBD2 aligns across 12 bases. The CDR3 spans 16 residues. From germline, CDR1 is SGHNT and CDR2 YYREEE (reference sequence). The J segment lost 5 bases and the V segment lost 3 bases, leaving 8 bases of the junction unmatched. The CDR3 region has the DNA TGTGCCAGCAGCTCCAGACTAGCGGGAGTGAGCGAGACCCAGTACTTC. Its translation is CASSSRLAGVSETQYF.